Listed here are 20 T cell receptor beta chains from one sample, sequenced in a study of T cell changes during pregnancy in multiple sclerosis. Only in-frame clones appear in the TCRdb table, and some are missing; sequencing was by immunoSEQ multiplex PCR. Of about 50,000 clones detected, about 92% appear once; the ten largest clones hold around 0.56%. The sample in question was CD4+ T cells from peripheral blood mononuclear cells, obtained after pregnancy. These receptors were obtained from a female donor with multiple sclerosis, enrolled in a pregnancy study.

The V gene is TRBV5-1, the J gene TRBJ2-5, with D perhaps matching TRBD2 (5 bases). CDR3 length equals 18 residues. CDR1 SGHRS and CDR2 YFSETQ come from the germline V gene. Between the trimmed V and J ends, which lost 1 base and 5 bases, there was a span of 24 bases. The CDR3 spells CASSLSEKDRGGWETQYF. The CDR3 nucleotides are TGCGCCAGCAGCTTGTCCGAAAAGGACCGCGGCGGGTGGGAGACCCAGTACTTC.

The CDR3 nucleotides read TGTGCCAGCTCCAAGGCCGGGATGGGGGGAAAGACCCAGTACTTC. It specifies CASSKAGMGGKTQYF. The genes are TRBV18 and TRBJ2-5, with D tentatively TRBD2 (6 bases). Germline V gives CDR1 KGHSH, CDR2 LQKENI. The CDR3 extends over 15 amino acids. The V end lost 6 bases, the J end lost 6 bases, and 20 bases lay between the germline ends.

V and J are TRBV5-1 and TRBJ2-1, with TRBD2 identical over 13 bases. The CDR3 runs 18 residues. Germline CDR1 and CDR2: SGHRS and YFSETQ. V lost 0 bases, J lost 8 bases, and 11 bases stayed unmatched. The CDR3 loop reads CASSLDGLGTSGIHEQFF. In DNA, the CDR3 is TGCGCCAGCAGCTTGGATGGTCTGGGGACTAGCGGGATTCATGAGCAGTTCTTC.

The CDR3, as DNA: TGTGCCAGCAGCCGAGGGGGCGGCACCGGGGAGCTGTTTTTT. Amino acids: CASSRGGGTGELFF. The J gene is TRBJ2-2, the V gene TRBV7-2, with TRBD1 matching over 7 bases. Germline lookup yields CDR1 SGHTA and CDR2 FQGNSA. The CDR3 length is 14 residues. V lost 5 bases, J lost 4 bases, and 4 bases stayed unmatched.

The chain uses TRBV11-2 and TRBJ1-2, with unresolved D. CDR1 is SGHAT and CDR2 is FQNNGV in the germline V gene. The CDR3 has 14 residues. V lost 3 bases, J lost 2 bases, and 10 bases lay in between. The CDR3 region has the DNA TGTGCCAGCAGCTTGGACGGGGTAAACTATGGCTACACCTTC. It translates to CASSLDGVNYGYTF.

The CDR3, as DNA: TGTGCCAGCAGCACCAGGGGGAACCAAGGAATGGATACGCAGTATTTT. Protein product: CASSTRGNQGMDTQYF. The chain combines TRBV28 with TRBJ2-3; 7 nucleotides match TRBD1. V shed 6 bases and J 6 bases; nucleotides not matched to a gene: 15. Germline V gene sequence: CDR1 MDHEN, CDR2 SYDVKM. CDR3 length: 16 residues.

The J gene is TRBJ1-6, the V gene TRBV4-3; the D gene is possibly TRBD1 (6 bases). Germline CDR1 is LGHNA and CDR2 is YSLEER. Trimming took off 0 bases at V and 7 bases at J, with 13 bases between the two ends. CDR3 size: 16 residues. CDR3 sequence reads: CASSQEGATGNSPLHF. CDR3 coding DNA: TGCGCCAGCAGCCAAGAAGGTGCGACAGGCAATTCACCCCTCCACTTT.

As DNA, the CDR3 is TGCGCCAGCAGCTCAAACATCCAAACAGGATACACTGAAGCTTTCTTT. Amino acids: CASSSNIQTGYTEAFF. V is TRBV5-1 and J is TRBJ1-1, with D possibly matching TRBD1 (5 bases). Trimming stripped 3 bases from V and 3 bases from J, with 18 bases between. From germline, CDR1 is SGHRS and CDR2 YFSETQ. This CDR3 comprises 16 residues.

This clone showed up just once. This chain uses TRBV9 with TRBJ2-2; D possibly corresponds to TRBD2 (5 bases). The CDR3 is made up of 15 amino acids. CDR1 SGDLS and CDR2 YYNGEE come from the germline V gene. V lost 0 bases and J 1 base, leaving 7 bases between the germline ends. The CDR3 DNA reads as TGTGCCAGCAGCGTAGTTGGAGGGAACACCGGGGAGCTGTTTTTT. This translates into CASSVVGGNTGELFF.

This sequence joins TRBV1 and TRBJ2-1; the D call in the table, TRBD2, was not verified against the DNA. TRBV1 is described as a pseudogene. The CDR3 sequence is 18 residues long. CDR3 region: CTSSPWTSGTSSYNEQFF. The CDR3 DNA reads TGCACCAGCAGCCCCTGGACTAGCGGGACGAGCTCCTACAATGAGCAGTTCTTC.

The J gene is TRBJ2-1, the V gene TRBV19, with 9 bases matching TRBD2. The CDR3 sequence is 21 residues long. The V gene end was trimmed by 3 bases and the J gene end by 0 bases; junction bases not matched to a gene: 18. Germline V lookup: CDR1 LNHDA, CDR2 SQIVND (reference sequence). CDR3 bases: TGTGCCAGTAGTATGGGGGGCGGGAGGGCCCTATACAAGAGCTCCTACAATGAGCAGTTCTTC. Its translation is CASSMGGGRALYKSSYNEQFF. Full variable domain (missing parts from reference TRBV19 and TRBJ2-1): DGGITQSPKYLFRKEGQNVTLSCEQNLNHDAMYWYRQDPGQGLRLIYYSQIVNDFQKGDIAEGYSVSREKKESFPLTVTSAQKNPTAFYLCASSMGGGRALYKSSYNEQFFGPGTRLTVL.

This clone was seen ten or more times. The CDR3 region is CASSPLGQASNTEAFF. As DNA, the CDR3 is TGTGCCAGCTCACCCCTCGGACAGGCGTCGAACACTGAAGCTTTCTTT. The gene calls are TRBV18 and TRBJ1-1, with TRBD1 identical over 7 bases. The germline CDR1 and CDR2 sequences are KGHSH and LQKENI. The CDR3 is 16 residues long. The ends lost 3 bases at V and 1 base at J; junction bases unmatched: 8. Full variable domain (missing parts from reference TRBV18 and TRBJ1-1): NAGVMQNPRHLVRRRGQEARLRCSPMKGHSHVYWYRQLPEEGLKFMVYLQKENIIDESGMPKERFSAEFPKEGPSILRIQQVVRGDSAAYFCASSPLGQASNTEAFFGQGTRLTVV.

J is TRBJ2-1 and V is TRBV5-1; TRBD2 aligns across 9 bases. The germline V gene has CDR1 SGHRS and CDR2 YFSETQ. With 3 bases clipped from V and 2 bases from J, the junction kept 9 bases outside the gene matches. The CDR3 is 17 residues long. The CDR3 coding sequence is TGCGCCAGCAGCTCAACGGTCCGGACTAGCGCCTACAATGAGCAGTTCTTC. This encodes CASSSTVRTSAYNEQFF.

The V gene is TRBV4-1, the J gene TRBJ2-3, with 8 bases that match TRBD2. V shed 4 bases, J shed 6 bases, and the junction held 6 bases outside the gene matches. From germline, CDR1 is MGHRA and CDR2 YSYEKL. This CDR3 is built from 14 residues. Here the CDR3 DNA reads TGCGCCAGCAGCCGCGGACTAGCCGGGGATACGCAGTATTTT. It specifies CASSRGLAGDTQYF.

The chain recombines TRBV19 with TRBJ1-5, with D possibly being TRBD1 (6 bases). Per germline, CDR1 LNHDA and CDR2 SQIVND (reference sequence). The length of the CDR3 is 17 residues. The V end was cut by 2 bases, the J end by 2 bases, with 16 bases between. CDR3 in DNA: TGTGCCAGTAGTATACGGGGCGGGGGGCAGGGCAATCAGCCCCAGCATTTT. This codes for CASSIRGGGQGNQPQHF.

V and J are TRBV7-9 and TRBJ1-2; unclear D gene. This CDR3 contains 13 residues. Trimming removed 2 bases at V and 8 bases at J, with 12 bases between. Per the germline V gene, CDR1 is SEHNR and CDR2 is FQNEAQ (reference sequence). CDR3 residues: CASSLIGGVGYTF. The DNA for the CDR3 is TGTGCCAGCAGCTTAATAGGAGGAGTAGGCTACACCTTC.

The chain couples TRBV7-2 to TRBJ2-5, with 9 bases lining up with TRBD1. V was pared by 5 bases and J by 4 bases, with 11 bases of the junction left unmatched. The CDR3 length is 16 residues. CDR1 is SGHTA, CDR2 FQGNSA, per germline. The CDR3 DNA follows: TGTGCCAGCAGCATCCATTTGTCACAGGGGGCAGAGACCCAGTACTTC. Translating it yields CASSIHLSQGAETQYF.

J is TRBJ2-1 and V is TRBV18; TRBD2 matches 12 bases. Trimming took 4 bases from V and 8 from J; bases not matched to a gene: 9. There are 16 residues in the CDR3. From germline, CDR1 is KGHSH and CDR2 LQKENI. For the CDR3, the DNA is TGTGCCAGCTCACAAGAAATGACTAGCGGGAGTTATGAGCAGTTCTTC. It is translated as CASSQEMTSGSYEQFF.

The chain combines TRBV9 with TRBJ2-6, with D perhaps matching TRBD2 (6 bases). Germline V CDR1 and CDR2: SGDLS, YYNGEE. The length of the CDR3 is 17 residues. V dropped 0 bases and J dropped 1 base, with 11 bases sitting between them. In DNA, the CDR3 is TGTGCCAGCAGCGTAGCTAAGGCGGGATCTGGGGCCAACGTCCTGACTTTC. Protein sequence: CASSVAKAGSGANVLTF.

The rearrangement joins TRBV5-1 to TRBJ2-5; 8 bases agree with TRBD2. Judging by the DNA end, TRBJ2-7 fits better; the J call may be wrong. Germline V gene data show CDR1 as SGHRS and CDR2 as YFSETQ. The CDR3 is made up of 15 amino acids. CDR3 sequence: CASSPTAGAPYEQYF. CDR3 in DNA: TGCGCCAGCAGCCCAACAGCGGGAGCTCCCTACGAGCAGTACTTC.